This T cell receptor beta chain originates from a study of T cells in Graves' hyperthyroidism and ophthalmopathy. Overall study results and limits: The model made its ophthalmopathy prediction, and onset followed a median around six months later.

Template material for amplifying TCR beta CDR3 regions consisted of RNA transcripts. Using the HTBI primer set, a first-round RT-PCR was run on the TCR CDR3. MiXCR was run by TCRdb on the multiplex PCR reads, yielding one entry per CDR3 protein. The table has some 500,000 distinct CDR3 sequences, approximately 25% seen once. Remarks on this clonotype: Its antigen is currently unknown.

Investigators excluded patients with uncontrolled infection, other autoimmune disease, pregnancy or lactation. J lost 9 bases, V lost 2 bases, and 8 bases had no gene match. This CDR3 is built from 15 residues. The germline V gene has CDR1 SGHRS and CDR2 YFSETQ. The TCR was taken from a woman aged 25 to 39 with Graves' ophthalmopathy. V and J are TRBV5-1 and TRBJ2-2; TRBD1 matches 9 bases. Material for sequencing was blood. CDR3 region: CASSFRTGEYRELFF. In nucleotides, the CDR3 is TGCGCCAGCAGCTTCAGGACAGGGGAGTATAGGGAGCTGTTTTTT.